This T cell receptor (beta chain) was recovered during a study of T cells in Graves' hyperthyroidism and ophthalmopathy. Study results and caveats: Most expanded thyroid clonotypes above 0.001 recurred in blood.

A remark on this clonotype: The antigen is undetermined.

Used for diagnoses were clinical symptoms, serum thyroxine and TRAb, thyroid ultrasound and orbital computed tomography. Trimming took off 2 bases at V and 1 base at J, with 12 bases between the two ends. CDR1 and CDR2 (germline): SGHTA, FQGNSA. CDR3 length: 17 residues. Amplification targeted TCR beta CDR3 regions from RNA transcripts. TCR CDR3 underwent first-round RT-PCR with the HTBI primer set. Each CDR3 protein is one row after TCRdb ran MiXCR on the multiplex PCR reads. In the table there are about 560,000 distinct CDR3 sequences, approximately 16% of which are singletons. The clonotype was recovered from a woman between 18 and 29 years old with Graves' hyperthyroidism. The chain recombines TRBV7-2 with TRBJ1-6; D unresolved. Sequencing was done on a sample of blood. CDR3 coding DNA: TGTGCCAGCAGCTTATTCTGGTTCGGATCCTATAATTCACCCCTCCACTTT. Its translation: CASSLFWFGSYNSPLHF. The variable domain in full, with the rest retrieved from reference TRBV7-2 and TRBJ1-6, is GAGVSQSPSNKVTEKGKDVELRCDPISGHTALYWYRQSLGQGLEFLIYFQGNSAPDKSGLPSDRFSAERTGGSVSTLTIQRTQQEDSAVYLCASSLFWFGSYNSPLHFGNGTRLTVT.